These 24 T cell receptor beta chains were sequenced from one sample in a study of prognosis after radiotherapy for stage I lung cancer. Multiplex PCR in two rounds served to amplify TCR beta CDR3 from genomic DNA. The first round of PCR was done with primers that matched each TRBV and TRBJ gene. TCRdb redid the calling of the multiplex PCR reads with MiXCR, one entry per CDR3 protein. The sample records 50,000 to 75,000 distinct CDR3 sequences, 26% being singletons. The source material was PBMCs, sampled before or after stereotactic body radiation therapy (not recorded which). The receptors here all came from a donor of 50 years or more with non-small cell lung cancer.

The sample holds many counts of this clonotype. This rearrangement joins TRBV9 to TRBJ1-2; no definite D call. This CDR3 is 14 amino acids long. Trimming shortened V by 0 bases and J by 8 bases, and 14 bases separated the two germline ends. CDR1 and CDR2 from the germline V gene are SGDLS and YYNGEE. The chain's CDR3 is CASSVEASLGGYTF. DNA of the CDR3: TGTGCCAGCAGCGTAGAGGCCAGTCTGGGCGGCTACACCTTC.

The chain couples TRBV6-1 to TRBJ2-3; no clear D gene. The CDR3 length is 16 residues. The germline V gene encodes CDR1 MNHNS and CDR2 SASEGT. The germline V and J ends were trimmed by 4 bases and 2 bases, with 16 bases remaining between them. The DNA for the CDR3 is TGTGCCAGCAGTGTATCGAGGAGAATGTCCACAGATACGCAGTATTTT. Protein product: CASSVSRRMSTDTQYF.

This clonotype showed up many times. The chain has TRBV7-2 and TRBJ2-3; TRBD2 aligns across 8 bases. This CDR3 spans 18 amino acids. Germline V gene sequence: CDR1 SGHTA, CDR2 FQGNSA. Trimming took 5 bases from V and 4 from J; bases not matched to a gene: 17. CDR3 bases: TGTGCCAGCAGCCCGATCCAAGGAGGGCTAGCGGGTGCAGATACGCAGTATTTT. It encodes CASSPIQGGLAGADTQYF.

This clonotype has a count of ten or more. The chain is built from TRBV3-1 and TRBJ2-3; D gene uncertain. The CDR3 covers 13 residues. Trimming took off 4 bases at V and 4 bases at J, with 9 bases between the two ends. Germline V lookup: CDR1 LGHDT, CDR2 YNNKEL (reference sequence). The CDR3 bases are TGTGCCAGCAGCCGGGCCCCGCCAGATACGCAGTATTTT. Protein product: CASSRAPPDTQYF.

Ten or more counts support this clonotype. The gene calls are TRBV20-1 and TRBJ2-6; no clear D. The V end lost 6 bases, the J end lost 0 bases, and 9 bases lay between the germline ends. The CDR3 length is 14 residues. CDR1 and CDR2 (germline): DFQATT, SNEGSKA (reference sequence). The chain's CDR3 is CSAPSYSGANVLTF. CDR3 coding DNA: TGCAGTGCCCCGAGTTACTCTGGGGCCAACGTCCTGACTTTC.

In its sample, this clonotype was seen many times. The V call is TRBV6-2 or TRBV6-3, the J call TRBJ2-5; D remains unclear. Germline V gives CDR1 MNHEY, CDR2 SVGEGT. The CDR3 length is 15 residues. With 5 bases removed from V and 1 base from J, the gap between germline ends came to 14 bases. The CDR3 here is CASSGPGNSQETQYF. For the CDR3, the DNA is TGTGCCAGCAGTGGACCGGGTAATTCCCAAGAGACCCAGTACTTC.

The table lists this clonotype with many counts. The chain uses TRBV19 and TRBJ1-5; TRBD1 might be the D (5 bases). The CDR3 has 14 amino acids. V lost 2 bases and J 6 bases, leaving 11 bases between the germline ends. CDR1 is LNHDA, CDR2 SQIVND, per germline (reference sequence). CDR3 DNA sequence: TGTGCCAGTAGTATATTTGGGGGGAGTCAGCCCCAGCATTTT. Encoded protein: CASSIFGGSQPQHF.

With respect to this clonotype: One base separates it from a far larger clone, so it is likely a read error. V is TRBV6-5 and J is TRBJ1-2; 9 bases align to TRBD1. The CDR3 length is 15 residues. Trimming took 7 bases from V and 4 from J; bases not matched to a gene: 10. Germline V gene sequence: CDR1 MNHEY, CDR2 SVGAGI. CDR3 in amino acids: CASTRDRVLPYGYTF. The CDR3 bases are TGTGCCAGCACCCGGGACAGGGTCCTACCCTATGGCTACACCTTC.

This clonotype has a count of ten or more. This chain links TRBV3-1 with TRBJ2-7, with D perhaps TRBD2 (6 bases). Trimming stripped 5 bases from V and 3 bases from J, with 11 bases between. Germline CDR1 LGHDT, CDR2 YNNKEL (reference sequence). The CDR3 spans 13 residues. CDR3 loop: CASSGRSYYEQYF. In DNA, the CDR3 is TGTGCCAGCAGCGGGAGGTCTTACTACGAGCAGTACTTC.

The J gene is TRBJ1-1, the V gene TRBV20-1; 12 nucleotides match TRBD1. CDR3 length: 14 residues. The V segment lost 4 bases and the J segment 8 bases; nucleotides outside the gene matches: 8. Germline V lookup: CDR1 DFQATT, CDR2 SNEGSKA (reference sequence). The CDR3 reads CSAKGQGAGVEAFF. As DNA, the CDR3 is TGCAGTGCTAAGGGACAGGGGGCGGGGGTCGAAGCTTTCTTT.

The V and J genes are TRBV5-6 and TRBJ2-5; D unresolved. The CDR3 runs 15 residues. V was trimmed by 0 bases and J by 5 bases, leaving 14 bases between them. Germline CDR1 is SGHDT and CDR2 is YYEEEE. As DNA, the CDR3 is TGTGCCAGCAGCTTGGCAGCACGGGCGCGGGAGACCCAGTACTTC. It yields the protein CASSLAARARETQYF.

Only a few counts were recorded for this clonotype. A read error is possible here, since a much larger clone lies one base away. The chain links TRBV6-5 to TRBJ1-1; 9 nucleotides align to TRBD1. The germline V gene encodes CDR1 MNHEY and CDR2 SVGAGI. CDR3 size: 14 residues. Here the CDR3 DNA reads TGTGCCAGCAGTTCCACACAGGGGGCCCCTGAAGATTTCTTT. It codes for CASSSTQGAPEDFF.

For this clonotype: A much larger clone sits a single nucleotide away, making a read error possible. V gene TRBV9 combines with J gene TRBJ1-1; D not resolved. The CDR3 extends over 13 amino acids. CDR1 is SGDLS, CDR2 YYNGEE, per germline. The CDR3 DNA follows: TGTGCCAGCAGCGTAGTGAGCGACACTGAAGATTTCTTT. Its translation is CASSVVSDTEDFF.

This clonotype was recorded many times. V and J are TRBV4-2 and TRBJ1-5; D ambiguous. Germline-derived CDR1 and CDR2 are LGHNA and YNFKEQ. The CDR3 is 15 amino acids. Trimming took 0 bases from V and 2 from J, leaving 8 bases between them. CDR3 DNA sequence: TGTGCCAGCAGCCAAGATCTCGGGGGCAATCAGCCCCAGCATTTT. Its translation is CASSQDLGGNQPQHF.

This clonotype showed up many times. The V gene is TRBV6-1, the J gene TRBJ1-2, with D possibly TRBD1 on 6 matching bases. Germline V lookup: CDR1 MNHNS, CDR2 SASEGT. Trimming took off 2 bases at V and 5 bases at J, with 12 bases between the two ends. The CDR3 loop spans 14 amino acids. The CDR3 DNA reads TGTGCCAGCAGTGAATTGACAGGCACTTATGGCTACACCTTC. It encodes CASSELTGTYGYTF.

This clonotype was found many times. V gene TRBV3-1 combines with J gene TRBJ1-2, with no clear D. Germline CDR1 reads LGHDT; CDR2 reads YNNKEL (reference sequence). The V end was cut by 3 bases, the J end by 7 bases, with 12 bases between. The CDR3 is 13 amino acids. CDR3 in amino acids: CASSHVRDTGYTF. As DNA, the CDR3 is TGTGCCAGCAGCCACGTGAGGGATACTGGCTACACCTTC.

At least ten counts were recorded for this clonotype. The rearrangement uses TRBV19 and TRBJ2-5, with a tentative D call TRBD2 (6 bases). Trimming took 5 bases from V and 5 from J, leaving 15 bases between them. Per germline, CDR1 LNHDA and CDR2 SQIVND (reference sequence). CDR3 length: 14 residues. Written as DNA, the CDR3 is TGTGCCAGTAGTCCCTTAGAGGCGGGGGAGACCCAGTACTTC. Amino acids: CASSPLEAGETQYF.

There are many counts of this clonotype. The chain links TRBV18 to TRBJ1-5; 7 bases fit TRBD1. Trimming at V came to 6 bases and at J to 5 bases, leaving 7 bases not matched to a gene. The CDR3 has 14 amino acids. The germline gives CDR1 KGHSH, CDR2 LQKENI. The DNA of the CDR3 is TGTGCCAGCTCGCCGGACAGGAACGATCAGCCCCAGCATTTT. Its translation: CASSPDRNDQPQHF.

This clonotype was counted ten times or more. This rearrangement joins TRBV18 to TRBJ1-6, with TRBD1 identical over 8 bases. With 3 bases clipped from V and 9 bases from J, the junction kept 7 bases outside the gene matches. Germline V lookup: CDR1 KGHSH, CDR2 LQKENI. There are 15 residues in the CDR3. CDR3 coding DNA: TGTGCCAGCTCACCCACCGGGACAGGAATTTCACCCCTCCACTTT. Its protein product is CASSPTGTGISPLHF.

The CDR3 sequence: CASSTLGRGSSNQPQHF. As DNA, the CDR3 is TGTGCCAGTAGTACCCTAGGCAGGGGCAGTAGCAATCAGCCCCAGCATTTT. This chain links TRBV19 with TRBJ1-5, with D maybe TRBD1 (6 bases). The CDR3 extends over 17 amino acids. The germline V and J ends were trimmed by 4 bases and 0 bases, with 16 bases remaining between them. The germline V gene encodes CDR1 LNHDA and CDR2 SQIVND (reference sequence).

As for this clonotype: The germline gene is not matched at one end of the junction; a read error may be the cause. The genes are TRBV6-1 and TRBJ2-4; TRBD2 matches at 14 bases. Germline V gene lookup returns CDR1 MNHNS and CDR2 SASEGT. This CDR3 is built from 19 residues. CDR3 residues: CASSPTRGTSGGQGNIKYF. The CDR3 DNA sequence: TGTGCCAGCAGTCCCACCCGGGGGACTAGCGGGGGCCAGGGAAACATTAAGTACTTC.

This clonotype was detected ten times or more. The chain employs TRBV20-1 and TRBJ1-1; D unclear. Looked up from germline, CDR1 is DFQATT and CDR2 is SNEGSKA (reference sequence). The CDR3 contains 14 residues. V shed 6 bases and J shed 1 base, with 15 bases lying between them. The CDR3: CSAVDWGKNTEAFF. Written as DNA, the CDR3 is TGCAGTGCCGTAGACTGGGGAAAGAACACTGAAGCTTTCTTT.

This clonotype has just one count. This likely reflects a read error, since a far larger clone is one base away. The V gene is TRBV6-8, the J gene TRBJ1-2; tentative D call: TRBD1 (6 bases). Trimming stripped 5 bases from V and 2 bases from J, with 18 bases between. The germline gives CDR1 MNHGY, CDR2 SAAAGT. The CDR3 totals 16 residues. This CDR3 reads CASSLWTVQSNYGYTF. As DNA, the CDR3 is TGTGCCAGCAGTCTCTGGACAGTGCAGTCAAACTATGGCTACACCTTC.

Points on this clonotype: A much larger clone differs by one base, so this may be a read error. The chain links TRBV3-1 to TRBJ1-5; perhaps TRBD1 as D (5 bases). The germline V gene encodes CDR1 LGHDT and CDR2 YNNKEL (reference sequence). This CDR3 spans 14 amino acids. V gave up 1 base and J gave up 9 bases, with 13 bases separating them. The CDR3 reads CASSQAKGTLPQHF. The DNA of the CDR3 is TGTGCCAGCAGCCAAGCCAAAGGGACCTTGCCCCAGCATTTT.